This T cell receptor beta chain originates from a study of human T cells and chemical hapten exposure. The overall study: In the roughly 25-week study, patients were dosed weekly with diphenylcyclopropenone on the scalp throughout. Patients were mainly female, each with alopecia areata, totalis or universalis.

This sample's time point: patch test 1, 2 weeks after DPC sensitization. Treatment described: therapeutic diphenylcyclopropenone sensitization with weekly scalp DPC. Total RNA came from unfractionated whole blood. Many counts were recorded for this clonotype. TCRdb reprocessed the RACE reads with MiXCR, giving one entry per CDR3 protein. Among some 52,000 distinct CDR3 sequences listed, approximately 11% were seen once. The clonotype was recovered from a woman in her thirties or forties with alopecia areata. Some clones in this sample may be carry-over from other donors' samples. This sample comprised whole blood, obtained in connection with sensitization to the hapten diphenylcyclopropenone (DPC).

CDR3 residues: CAWSGEGFTEAFF. The CDR3 coding sequence is TGTGCCTGGAGTGGGGAAGGGTTCACTGAAGCTTTCTTT. This chain joins TRBV30 and TRBJ1-1, with D unclear. Germline CDR1 reads GTSNPN; CDR2 reads SVGIG (reference sequence). The V and J ends lost 1 base and 4 bases respectively, with 10 bases between them. This CDR3 region has 13 residues.